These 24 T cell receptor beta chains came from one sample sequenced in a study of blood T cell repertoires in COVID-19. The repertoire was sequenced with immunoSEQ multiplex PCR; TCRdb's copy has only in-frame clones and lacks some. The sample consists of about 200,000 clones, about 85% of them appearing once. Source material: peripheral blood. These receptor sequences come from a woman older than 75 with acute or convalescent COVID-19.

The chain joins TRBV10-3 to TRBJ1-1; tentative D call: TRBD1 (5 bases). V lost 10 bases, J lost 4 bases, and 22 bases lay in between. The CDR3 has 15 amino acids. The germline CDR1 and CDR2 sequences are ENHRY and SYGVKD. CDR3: CATENSGEGTTEAFF. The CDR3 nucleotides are TGTGCCACCGAAAATTCGGGGGAGGGTACCACTGAAGCTTTCTTT.

The CDR3 nucleotides are TGTGCCAGCAGTTACTCTCTGCAGACTAGCACAGATACGCAGTATTTT. Translation: CASSYSLQTSTDTQYF. This chain connects TRBV6-6 to TRBJ2-3; no firm D call. The V end was cut by 0 bases, the J end by 0 bases, with 10 bases between. This CDR3 region has 16 residues. CDR1 MNHNY and CDR2 SVGAGI come from the germline V gene (reference sequence).

CDR3 coding DNA: TGTGCCAGCAGTCCCACCGGACAGGGTTACACTGAAGCTTTCTTT. This sequence encodes CASSPTGQGYTEAFF. The gene calls are TRBV28 and TRBJ1-1, with TRBD1 matching over 8 bases. There are 15 residues in the CDR3. Germline loops: CDR1 MDHEN, CDR2 SYDVKM. The trim removed 5 bases at V and 3 bases at J, leaving 8 bases unmatched.

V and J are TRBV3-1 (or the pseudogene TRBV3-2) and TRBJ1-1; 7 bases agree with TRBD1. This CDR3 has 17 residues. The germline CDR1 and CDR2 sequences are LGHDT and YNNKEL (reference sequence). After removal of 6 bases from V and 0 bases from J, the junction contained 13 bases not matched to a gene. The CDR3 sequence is CASSPIQGKGLNTEAFF. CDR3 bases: TGTGCCAGCAGTCCCATACAGGGGAAGGGATTGAACACTGAAGCTTTCTTT.

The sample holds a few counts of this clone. CDR3 nucleotide sequence: TGTGCCAGTAGTCCCGGGACAGTACAAGAGACCCAGTACTTC. Protein product: CASSPGTVQETQYF. The chain recombines TRBV19 with TRBJ2-5; 7 bases agree with TRBD1. The CDR3 runs 14 residues. The V gene's germline CDR1 is LNHDA and CDR2 SQIVND (reference sequence). The trim removed 5 bases at V and 2 bases at J, leaving 5 bases unmatched.

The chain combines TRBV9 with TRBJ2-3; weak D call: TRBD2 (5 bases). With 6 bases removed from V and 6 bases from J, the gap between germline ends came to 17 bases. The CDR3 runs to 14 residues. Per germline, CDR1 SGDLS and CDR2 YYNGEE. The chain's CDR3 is CASTGSPFSDTQYF. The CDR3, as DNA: TGTGCCAGCACGGGGTCCCCATTTTCCGATACGCAGTATTTT. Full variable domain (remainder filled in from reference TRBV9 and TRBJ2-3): DSGVTQTPKHLITATGQRVTLRCSPRSGDLSVYWYQQSLDQGLQFLIQYYNGEERAKGNILERFSAQQFPDLHSELNLSSLELGDSALYFCASTGSPFSDTQYFGPGTRLTVL.

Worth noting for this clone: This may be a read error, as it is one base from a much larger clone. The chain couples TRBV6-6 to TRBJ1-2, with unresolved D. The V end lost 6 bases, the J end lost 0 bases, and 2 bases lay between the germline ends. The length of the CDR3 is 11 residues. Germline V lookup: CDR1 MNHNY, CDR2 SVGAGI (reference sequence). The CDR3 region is CASSSNYGYTF. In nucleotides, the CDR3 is TGTGCCAGCAGCTCTAACTATGGCTACACCTTC.

The CDR3 region has the DNA TGCGCCAGCAGCCCCGGACAGGGCTATCAGCCCCAGCATTTT. Encoded protein: CASSPGQGYQPQHF. This sequence joins TRBV5-1 and TRBJ1-5; TRBD1 agrees at 8 bases. The CDR3 loop spans 14 amino acids. Germline V gene lookup returns CDR1 SGHRS and CDR2 YFSETQ. The junction had 5 bases not matched to a gene; V was cut back by 4 bases and J by 5 bases.

In DNA, the CDR3 is TGTGCCAGCAGTCCCCGGACAGGCCTTAGCACAGATACGCAGTATTTT. Its translation: CASSPRTGLSTDTQYF. The genes are TRBV28 and TRBJ2-3; 7 bases agree with TRBD1. The V segment lost 5 bases and the J segment 0 bases; nucleotides outside the gene matches: 8. Germline V gene lookup returns CDR1 MDHEN and CDR2 SYDVKM. The CDR3 extends over 16 amino acids. The whole variable domain, remainder taken from reference TRBV28 and TRBJ2-3, is DVKVTQSSRYLVKRTGEKVFLECVQDMDHENMFWYRQDPGLGLRLIYFSYDVKMKEKGDIPEGYSVSREKKERFSLILESASTNQTSMYLCASSPRTGLSTDTQYFGPGTRLTVL.

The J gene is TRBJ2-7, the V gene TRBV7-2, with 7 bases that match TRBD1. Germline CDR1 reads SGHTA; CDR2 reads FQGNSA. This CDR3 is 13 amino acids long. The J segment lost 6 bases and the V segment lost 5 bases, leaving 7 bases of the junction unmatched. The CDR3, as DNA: TGTGCCAGCAGCGCCGGACAGGCTACCGAGCAGTACTTC. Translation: CASSAGQATEQYF.

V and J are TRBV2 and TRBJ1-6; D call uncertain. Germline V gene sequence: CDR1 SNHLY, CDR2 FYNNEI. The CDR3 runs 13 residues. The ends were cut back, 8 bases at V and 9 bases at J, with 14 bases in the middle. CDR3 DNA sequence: TGTGCCAGCGGTTTGACATTTGCTTCACCCCTCCACTTT. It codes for CASGLTFASPLHF. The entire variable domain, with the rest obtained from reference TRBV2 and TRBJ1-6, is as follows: EPEVTQTPSHQVTQMGQEVILRCVPISNHLYFYWYRQILGQKVEFLVSFYNNEISEKSEIFDDQFSVERPDGSNFTLKIRSTKLEDSAMYFCASGLTFASPLHFGNGTRLTVT.

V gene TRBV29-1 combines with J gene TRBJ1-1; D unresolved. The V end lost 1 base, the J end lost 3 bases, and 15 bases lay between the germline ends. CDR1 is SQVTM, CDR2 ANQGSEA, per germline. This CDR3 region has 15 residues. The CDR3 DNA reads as TGCAGCGTTGAAGGGGGAGTTGGGTCATACACTGAAGCTTTCTTT. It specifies CSVEGGVGSYTEAFF.

CDR3 amino acids: CASSLNRAGAGYTF. As DNA, the CDR3 is TGTGCCAGCAGCTTAAATAGGGCAGGGGCCGGCTACACCTTC. The chain employs TRBV7-3 and TRBJ1-2, with a possible D match to TRBD1 (6 bases). In germline, CDR1 is SGHTA, CDR2 FQGTGA. The CDR3 consists of 14 residues. The germline V and J ends were trimmed by 1 base and 8 bases, with 14 bases remaining between them.

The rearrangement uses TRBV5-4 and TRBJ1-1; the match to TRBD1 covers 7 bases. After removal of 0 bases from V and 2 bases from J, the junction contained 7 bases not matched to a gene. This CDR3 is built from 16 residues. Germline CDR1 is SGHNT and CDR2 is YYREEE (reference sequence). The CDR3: CASSLEGAGTNTEAFF. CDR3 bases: TGTGCCAGCAGCTTGGAGGGGGCAGGGACAAACACTGAAGCTTTCTTT.

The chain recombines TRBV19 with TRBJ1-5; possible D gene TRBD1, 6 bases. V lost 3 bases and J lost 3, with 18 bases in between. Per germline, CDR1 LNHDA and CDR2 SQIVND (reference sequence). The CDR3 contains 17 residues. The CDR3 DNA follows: TGTGCCAGTAGTATTGTAGTGACAAACAGGGACAATCAGCCCCAGCATTTT. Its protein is CASSIVVTNRDNQPQHF.

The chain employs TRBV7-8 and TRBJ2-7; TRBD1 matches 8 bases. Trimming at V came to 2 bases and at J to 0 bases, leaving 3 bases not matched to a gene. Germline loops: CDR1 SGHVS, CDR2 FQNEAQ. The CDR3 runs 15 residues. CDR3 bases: TGTGCCAGCAGCTTAAGGACAGGGAGCTCCTACGAGCAGTACTTC. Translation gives CASSLRTGSSYEQYF.

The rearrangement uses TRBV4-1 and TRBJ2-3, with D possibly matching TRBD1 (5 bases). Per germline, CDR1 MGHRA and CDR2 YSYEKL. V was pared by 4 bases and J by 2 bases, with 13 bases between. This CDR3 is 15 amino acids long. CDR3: CASSRDRSSTDTQYF. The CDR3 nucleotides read TGCGCCAGCAGCCGAGACAGAAGTTCCACAGATACGCAGTATTTT.

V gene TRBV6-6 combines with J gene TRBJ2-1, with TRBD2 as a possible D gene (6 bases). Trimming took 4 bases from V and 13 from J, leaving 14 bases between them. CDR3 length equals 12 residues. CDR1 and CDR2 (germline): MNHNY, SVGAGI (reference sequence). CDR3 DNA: TGTGCCAGCAGTTTTGGGACTCTTTCCCAGTTCTTC. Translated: CASSFGTLSQFF.

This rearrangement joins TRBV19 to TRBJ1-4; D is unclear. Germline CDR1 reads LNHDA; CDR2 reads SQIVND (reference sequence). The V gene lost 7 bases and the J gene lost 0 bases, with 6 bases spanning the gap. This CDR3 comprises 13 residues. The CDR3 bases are TGTGCCAGTACTTCCGCAACTAATGAAAAACTGTTTTTT. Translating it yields CASTSATNEKLFF.

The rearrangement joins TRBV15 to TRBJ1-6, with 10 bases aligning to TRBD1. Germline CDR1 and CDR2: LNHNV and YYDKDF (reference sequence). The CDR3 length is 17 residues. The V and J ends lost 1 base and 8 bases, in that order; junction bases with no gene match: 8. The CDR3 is CATSRGGDRGRDSPLHF. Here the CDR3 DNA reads TGTGCCACCAGCAGAGGAGGGGACAGGGGCCGGGATTCACCCCTCCACTTT.

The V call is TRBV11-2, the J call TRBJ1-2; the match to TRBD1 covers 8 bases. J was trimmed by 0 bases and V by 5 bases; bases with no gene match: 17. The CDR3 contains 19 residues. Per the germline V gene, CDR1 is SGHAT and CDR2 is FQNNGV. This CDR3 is CASSLIDGTGNSANYGYTF. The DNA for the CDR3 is TGTGCCAGCAGCCTAATAGACGGGACAGGTAACTCCGCTAACTATGGCTACACCTTC.

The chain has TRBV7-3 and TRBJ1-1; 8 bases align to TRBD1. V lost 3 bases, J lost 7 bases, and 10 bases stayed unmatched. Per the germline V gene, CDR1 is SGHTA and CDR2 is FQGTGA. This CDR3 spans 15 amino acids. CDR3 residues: CASSFFRGRVVEAFF. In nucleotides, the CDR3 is TGTGCCAGCAGCTTTTTCAGGGGGCGCGTGGTTGAAGCTTTCTTT.

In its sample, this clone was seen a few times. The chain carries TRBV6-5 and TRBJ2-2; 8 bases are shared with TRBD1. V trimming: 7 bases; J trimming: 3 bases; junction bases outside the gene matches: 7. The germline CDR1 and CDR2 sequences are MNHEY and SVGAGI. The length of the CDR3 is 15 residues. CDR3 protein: CASNEGQDYTGELFF. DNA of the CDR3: TGTGCCAGCAACGAGGGACAGGACTACACCGGGGAGCTGTTTTTT.

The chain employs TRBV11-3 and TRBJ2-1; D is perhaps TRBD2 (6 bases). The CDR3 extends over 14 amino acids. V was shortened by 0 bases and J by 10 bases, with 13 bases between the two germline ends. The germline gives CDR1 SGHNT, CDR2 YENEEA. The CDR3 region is CASSLEGVGREQFF. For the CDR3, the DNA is TGTGCCAGCAGCTTAGAGGGGGTGGGGAGGGAGCAGTTCTTC.